The 4 T cell receptor beta chains reported below all come from one sample, sequenced in a study of cytomegalovirus exposure and HLA in healthy donors. This PCR relied on a set of 60 Vbeta primers and 13 Jbeta primers. Clones were read by immunoSEQ multiplex PCR, and TCRdb kept only the in-frame ones, dropping some. Here the sample spans about 120,000 clones, approximately 79% being singletons. Sequencing was performed on PBMCs. These receptors were collected from a man aged 25 to 40 in good health and CMV-seropositive.

This clone appeared a single time. This chain links TRBV5-1 with TRBJ2-7, with 9 bases fitting TRBD2. Germline lookup yields CDR1 SGHRS and CDR2 YFSETQ. The junction had 3 bases not matched to a gene; V was cut back by 0 bases and J by 2 bases. The CDR3 is made up of 15 amino acids. The CDR3 DNA reads as TGCGCCAGCAGCTTGGCAGGCGGGGGGGCCTACGAGCAGTACTTC. Translated: CASSLAGGGAYEQYF.

The V and J genes are TRBV28 and TRBJ1-2, with TRBD1 identical over 7 bases. The V gene's germline CDR1 is MDHEN and CDR2 SYDVKM. J was trimmed by 1 base and V by 10 bases; bases with no gene match: 6. The CDR3 runs to 13 residues. Written as DNA, the CDR3 is TGTGCCATTTCCAGGGGGTATAACTATGGCTACACCTTC. This encodes CAISRGYNYGYTF.

J is TRBJ2-2 and V is TRBV19, with D possibly being TRBD1 (5 bases). The length of the CDR3 is 15 residues. CDR1 and CDR2 from the germline V gene are LNHDA and SQIVND (reference sequence). Deletions cut 1 base from V and 4 bases from J, with 10 bases between. The CDR3 nucleotides read TGTGCCAGTAGTATAGGGGGCGACGGCACCGGGGAGCTGTTTTTT. Protein product: CASSIGGDGTGELFF. Variable domain in full (rest from reference TRBV19 and TRBJ2-2): DGGITQSPKYLFRKEGQNVTLSCEQNLNHDAMYWYRQDPGQGLRLIYYSQIVNDFQKGDIAEGYSVSREKKESFPLTVTSAQKNPTAFYLCASSIGGDGTGELFFGEGSRLTVL.

The CDR3 loop reads CASSIQGDLGTEAFF. The CDR3 nucleotides read TGTGCCAGTAGTATTCAGGGGGATCTGGGCACTGAAGCTTTCTTT. V usage is TRBV19 and J usage is TRBJ1-1, with 7 bases that match TRBD1. The CDR3 length is 15 residues. Germline values: CDR1 LNHDA, CDR2 SQIVND (reference sequence). J gave up 4 bases and V 3 bases, and 8 bases lay outside the gene matches. Using reference TRBV19 and TRBJ1-1 for the parts outside the CDR3, the full variable domain is DGGITQSPKYLFRKEGQNVTLSCEQNLNHDAMYWYRQDPGQGLRLIYYSQIVNDFQKGDIAEGYSVSREKKESFPLTVTSAQKNPTAFYLCASSIQGDLGTEAFFGQGTRLTVV.